This T cell receptor beta chain was documented in a study of T cell responses to AZD1222 COVID-19 vaccine. Study-level information: Both about-4-week and about-12-week second-dose recipients were combined. Study-wide findings and caveats: Every sample of the repertoires postdated the peak T cell response.

Using immunoSEQ multiplex PCR, the repertoire was profiled, and TCRdb retains in-frame clones only, with some absent. This table has roughly 250,000 clones, more than 80% appearing once. Concerning this clone: Its cognate antigen is unknown.

CDR1 MDHEN and CDR2 SYDVKM come from the germline V gene. This CDR3 is 15 amino acids long. J lost 4 bases, V lost 6 bases, and 9 bases had no gene match. Sample: peripheral blood, taken on day 0 of AZD1222 vaccination. The receptor was isolated from an adult in good health. The J gene is TRBJ2-7, the V gene TRBV28, with TRBD1 matching over 10 bases. The CDR3, as DNA: TGTGCCAGCAGACGTGGGGGGACAGGGGCATACGAGCAGTACTTC. The encoded protein is CASRRGGTGAYEQYF.